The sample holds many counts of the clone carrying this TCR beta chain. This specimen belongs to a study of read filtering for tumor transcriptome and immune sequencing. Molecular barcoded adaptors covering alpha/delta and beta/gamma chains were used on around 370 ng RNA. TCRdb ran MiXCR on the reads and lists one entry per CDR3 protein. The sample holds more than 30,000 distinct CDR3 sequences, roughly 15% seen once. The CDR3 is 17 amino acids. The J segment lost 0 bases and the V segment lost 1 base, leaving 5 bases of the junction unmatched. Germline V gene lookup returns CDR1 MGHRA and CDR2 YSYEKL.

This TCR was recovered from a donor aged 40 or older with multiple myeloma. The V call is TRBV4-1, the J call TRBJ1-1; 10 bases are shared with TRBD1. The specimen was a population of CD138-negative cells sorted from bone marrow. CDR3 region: CASSQAGTGVMNTEAFF. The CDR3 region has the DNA TGCGCCAGCAGCCAAGCCGGGACAGGGGTGATGAACACTGAAGCTTTCTTT.